This T cell receptor (beta chain) was sequenced during a study of cytomegalovirus exposure and HLA in healthy donors. Study in general: Earlier results showed 90 million to 120 million unique TCR beta sequences derived from approximately 180 million T cells.

Study-level points and caveats: V- and J-gene trimming in TCR beta was tied to a missense DCLRE1C variant by an analysis performed later. There were 150 to 200 TCR beta chains listed as cytomegalovirus-associated.

The PCR made use of 60 Vbeta and 13 Jbeta primers. Assay used: immunoSEQ multiplex PCR; TCRdb lists only in-frame clones, some missing. The sample has 55,000 to 80,000 clones. In the case of this clone: Its antigen is still unknown.

With V trimmed by 2 bases and J by 8 bases, 1 base remained unmatched. From germline, CDR1 is MNHEY and CDR2 SMNVEV (reference sequence). The CDR3 length is 13 residues. J is TRBJ2-1 and V is TRBV27, with 9 bases fitting TRBD1. The specimen was PBMCs. This sequence was found in a man aged 40-49 years in good health and CMV-seronegative. The CDR3 spells CASSLRDRDEQFF. In nucleotides, the CDR3 is TGTGCCAGCAGTTTACGGGACAGGGATGAGCAGTTCTTC.